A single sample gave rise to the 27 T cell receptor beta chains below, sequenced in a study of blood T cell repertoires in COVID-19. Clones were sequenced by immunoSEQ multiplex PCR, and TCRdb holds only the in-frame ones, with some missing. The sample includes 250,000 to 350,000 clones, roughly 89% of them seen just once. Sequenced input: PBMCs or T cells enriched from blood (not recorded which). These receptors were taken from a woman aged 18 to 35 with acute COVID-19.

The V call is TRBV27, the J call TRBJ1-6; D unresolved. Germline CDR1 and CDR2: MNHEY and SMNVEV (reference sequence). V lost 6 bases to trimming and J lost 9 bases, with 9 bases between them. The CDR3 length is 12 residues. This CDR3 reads CASREGSSPLHF. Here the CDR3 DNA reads TGTGCCAGCAGAGAAGGGAGTTCACCCCTCCACTTT.

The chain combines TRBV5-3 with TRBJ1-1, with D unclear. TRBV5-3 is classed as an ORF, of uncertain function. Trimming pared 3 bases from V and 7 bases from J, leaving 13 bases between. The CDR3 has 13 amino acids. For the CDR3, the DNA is TGTGCCAGAAGCTCCAACGAGGGAGGTGAAGCTTTCTTT. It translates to CARSSNEGGEAFF.

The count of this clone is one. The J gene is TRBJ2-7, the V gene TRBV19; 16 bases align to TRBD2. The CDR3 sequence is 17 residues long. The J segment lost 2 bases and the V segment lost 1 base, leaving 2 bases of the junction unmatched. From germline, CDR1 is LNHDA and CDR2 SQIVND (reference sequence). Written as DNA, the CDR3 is TGTGCCAGTAGTATAGGCGGGACTAGCGGGAGGGCCTACGAGCAGTACTTC. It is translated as CASSIGGTSGRAYEQYF.

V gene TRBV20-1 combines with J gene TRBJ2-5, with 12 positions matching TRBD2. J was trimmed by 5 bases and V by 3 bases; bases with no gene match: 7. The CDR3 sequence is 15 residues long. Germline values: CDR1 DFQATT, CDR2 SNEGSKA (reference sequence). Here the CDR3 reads CSASLAGGARETQYF. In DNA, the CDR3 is TGCAGTGCTAGTCTAGCGGGAGGGGCGAGGGAGACCCAGTACTTC.

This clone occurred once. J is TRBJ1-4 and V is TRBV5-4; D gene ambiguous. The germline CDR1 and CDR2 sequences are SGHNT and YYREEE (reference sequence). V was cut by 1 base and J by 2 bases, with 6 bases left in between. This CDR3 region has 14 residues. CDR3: CASSLRETNEKLFF. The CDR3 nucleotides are TGTGCCAGCAGCTTGCGGGAGACTAATGAAAAACTGTTTTTT.

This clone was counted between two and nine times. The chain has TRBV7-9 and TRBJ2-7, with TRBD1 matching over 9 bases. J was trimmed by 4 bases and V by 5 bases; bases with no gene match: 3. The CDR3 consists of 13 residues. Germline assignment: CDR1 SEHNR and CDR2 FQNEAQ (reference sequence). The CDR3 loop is CASSRTGAYEQYF. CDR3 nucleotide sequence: TGTGCCAGCAGCCGGACAGGGGCATACGAGCAGTACTTC.

CDR3 sequence reads: CASSEEEGSTYEQYF. In DNA, the CDR3 is TGTGCCAGCAGTGAAGAGGAGGGCAGCACCTACGAGCAGTACTTC. The chain has TRBV6-1 and TRBJ2-7; possible D gene TRBD2, 6 bases. V was pared by 1 base and J by 2 bases, with 12 bases between. The germline V gene has CDR1 MNHNS and CDR2 SASEGT. This CDR3 region has 15 residues.

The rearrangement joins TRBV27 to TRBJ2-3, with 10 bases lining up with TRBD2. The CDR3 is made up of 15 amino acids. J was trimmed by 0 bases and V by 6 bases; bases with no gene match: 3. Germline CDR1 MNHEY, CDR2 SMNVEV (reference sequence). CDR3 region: CASSWTSGSTDTQYF. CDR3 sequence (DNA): TGTGCCAGCAGCTGGACTAGCGGTAGCACAGATACGCAGTATTTT.

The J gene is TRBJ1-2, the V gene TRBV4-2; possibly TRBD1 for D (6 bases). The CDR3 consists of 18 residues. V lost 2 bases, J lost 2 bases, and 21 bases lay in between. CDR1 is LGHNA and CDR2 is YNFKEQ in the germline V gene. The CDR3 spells CASSQPLPTGQENYGYTF. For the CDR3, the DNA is TGTGCCAGCAGCCAACCCCTTCCCACAGGGCAGGAAAACTATGGCTACACCTTC.

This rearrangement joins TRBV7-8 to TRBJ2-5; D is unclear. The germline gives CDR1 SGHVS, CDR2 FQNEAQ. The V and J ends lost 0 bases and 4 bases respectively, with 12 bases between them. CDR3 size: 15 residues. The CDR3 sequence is CASSLAWQMAETQYF. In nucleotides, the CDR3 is TGTGCCAGCAGCTTAGCGTGGCAGATGGCAGAGACCCAGTACTTC.

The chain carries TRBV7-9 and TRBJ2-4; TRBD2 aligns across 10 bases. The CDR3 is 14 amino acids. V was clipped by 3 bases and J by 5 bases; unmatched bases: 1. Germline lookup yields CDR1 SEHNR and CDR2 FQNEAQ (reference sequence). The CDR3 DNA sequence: TGTGCCAGCAGCTTTACTAGCGGGGAAAACATTCAGTACTTC. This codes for CASSFTSGENIQYF.

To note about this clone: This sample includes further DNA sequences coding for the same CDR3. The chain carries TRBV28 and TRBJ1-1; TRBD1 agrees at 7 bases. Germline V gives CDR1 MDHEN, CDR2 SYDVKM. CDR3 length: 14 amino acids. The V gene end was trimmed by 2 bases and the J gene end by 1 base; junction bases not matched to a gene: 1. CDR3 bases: TGTGCCAGCAGTTTAGGGACAGAGAACACTGAAGCTTTCTTT. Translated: CASSLGTENTEAFF.

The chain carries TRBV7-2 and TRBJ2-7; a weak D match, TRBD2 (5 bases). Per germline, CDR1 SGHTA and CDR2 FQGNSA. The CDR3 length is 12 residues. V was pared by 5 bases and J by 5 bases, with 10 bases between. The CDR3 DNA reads TGTGCCAGCAGCCCCAACGGGGACGAGCAGTACTTC. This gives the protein CASSPNGDEQYF. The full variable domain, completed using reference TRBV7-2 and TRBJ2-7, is GAGVSQSPSNKVTEKGKDVELRCDPISGHTALYWYRQSLGQGLEFLIYFQGNSAPDKSGLPSDRFSAERTGGSVSTLTIQRTQQEDSAVYLCASSPNGDEQYFGPGTRLTVT.

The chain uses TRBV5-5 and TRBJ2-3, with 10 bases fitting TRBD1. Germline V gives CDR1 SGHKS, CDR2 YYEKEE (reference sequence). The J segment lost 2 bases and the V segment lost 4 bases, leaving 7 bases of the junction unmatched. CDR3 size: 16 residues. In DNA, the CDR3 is TGTGCCAGCAGCGTGGGGACAGGGGCGAACACAGATACGCAGTATTTT. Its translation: CASSVGTGANTDTQYF. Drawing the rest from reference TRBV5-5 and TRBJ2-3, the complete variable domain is DAGVTQSPTHLIKTRGQQVTLRCSPISGHKSVSWYQQVLGQGPQFIFQYYEKEERGRGNFPDRFSARQFPNYSSELNVNALLLGDSALYLCASSVGTGANTDTQYFGPGTRLTVL.

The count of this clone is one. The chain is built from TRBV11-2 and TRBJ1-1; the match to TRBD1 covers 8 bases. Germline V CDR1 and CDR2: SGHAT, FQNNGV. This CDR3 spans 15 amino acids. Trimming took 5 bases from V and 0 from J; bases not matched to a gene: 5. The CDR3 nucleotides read TGTGCCAGCAGCCCGTGGACAGGGCTGAACACTGAAGCTTTCTTT. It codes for CASSPWTGLNTEAFF.

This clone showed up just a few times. The CDR3 sequence is CASSSQTGVKAGELFF. The CDR3 coding sequence is TGTGCCAGCAGCTCTCAGACGGGGGTGAAGGCCGGGGAGCTGTTTTTT. The chain combines TRBV7-2 with TRBJ2-2, with a tentative D call TRBD2 (6 bases). The CDR3 consists of 16 residues. The germline V and J ends were trimmed by 4 bases and 6 bases, with 18 bases remaining between them. Germline V gene lookup returns CDR1 SGHTA and CDR2 FQGNSA.

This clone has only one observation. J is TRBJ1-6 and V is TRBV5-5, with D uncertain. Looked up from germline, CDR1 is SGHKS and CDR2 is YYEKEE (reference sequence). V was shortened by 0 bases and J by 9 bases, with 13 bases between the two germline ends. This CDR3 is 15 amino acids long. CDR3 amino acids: CASSLARNLGSPLHF. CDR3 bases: TGTGCCAGCAGCTTGGCAAGGAACCTAGGTTCACCCCTCCACTTT.

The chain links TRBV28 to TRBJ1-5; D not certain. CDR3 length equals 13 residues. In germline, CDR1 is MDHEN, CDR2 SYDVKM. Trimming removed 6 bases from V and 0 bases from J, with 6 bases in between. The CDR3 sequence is CASSSFSNQPQHF. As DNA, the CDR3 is TGTGCCAGCAGCAGTTTTAGCAATCAGCCCCAGCATTTT. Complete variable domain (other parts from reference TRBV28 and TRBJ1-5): DVKVTQSSRYLVKRTGEKVFLECVQDMDHENMFWYRQDPGLGLRLIYFSYDVKMKEKGDIPEGYSVSREKKERFSLILESASTNQTSMYLCASSSFSNQPQHFGDGTRLSIL.

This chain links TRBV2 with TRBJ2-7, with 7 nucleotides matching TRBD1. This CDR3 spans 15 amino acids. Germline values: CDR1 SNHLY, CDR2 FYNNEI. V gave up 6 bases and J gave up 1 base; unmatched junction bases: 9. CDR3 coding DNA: TGTGCCAGCAGCCTCTTCGGGACAGCTTCCTACGAGCAGTACTTC. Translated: CASSLFGTASYEQYF.

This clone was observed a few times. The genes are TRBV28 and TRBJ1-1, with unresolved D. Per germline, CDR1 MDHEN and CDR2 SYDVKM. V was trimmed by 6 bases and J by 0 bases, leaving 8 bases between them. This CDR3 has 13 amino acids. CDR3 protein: CASRGLLNTEAFF. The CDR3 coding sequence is TGTGCCAGCAGAGGACTCCTGAACACTGAAGCTTTCTTT.

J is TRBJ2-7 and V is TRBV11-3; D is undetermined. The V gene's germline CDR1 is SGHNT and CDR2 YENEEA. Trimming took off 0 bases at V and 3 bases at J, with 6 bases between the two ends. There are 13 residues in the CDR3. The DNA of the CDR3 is TGTGCCAGCAGCTTAGAGGTCGGCTACGAGCAGTACTTC. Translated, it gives CASSLEVGYEQYF.

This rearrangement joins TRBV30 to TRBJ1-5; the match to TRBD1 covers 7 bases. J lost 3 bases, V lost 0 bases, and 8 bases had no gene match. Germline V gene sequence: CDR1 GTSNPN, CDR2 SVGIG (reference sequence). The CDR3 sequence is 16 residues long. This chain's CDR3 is CAWSVGTAPLNQPQHF. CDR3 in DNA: TGTGCCTGGAGTGTGGGGACAGCCCCGCTCAATCAGCCCCAGCATTTT.

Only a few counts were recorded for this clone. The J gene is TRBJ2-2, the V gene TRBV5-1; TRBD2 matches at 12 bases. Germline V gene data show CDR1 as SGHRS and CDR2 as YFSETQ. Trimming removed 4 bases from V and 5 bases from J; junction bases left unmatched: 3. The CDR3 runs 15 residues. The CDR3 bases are TGCGCCAGCAGCGTCGGGACTAGCGGGACCGGGGAGCTGTTTTTT. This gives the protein CASSVGTSGTGELFF.

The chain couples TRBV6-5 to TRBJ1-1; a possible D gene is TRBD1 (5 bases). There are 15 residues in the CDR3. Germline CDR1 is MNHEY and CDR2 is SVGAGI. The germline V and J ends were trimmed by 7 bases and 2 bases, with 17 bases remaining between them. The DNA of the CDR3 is TGTGCCAGCAAACGTGAGTCGGGGGGAAACACTGAAGCTTTCTTT. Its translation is CASKRESGGNTEAFF.

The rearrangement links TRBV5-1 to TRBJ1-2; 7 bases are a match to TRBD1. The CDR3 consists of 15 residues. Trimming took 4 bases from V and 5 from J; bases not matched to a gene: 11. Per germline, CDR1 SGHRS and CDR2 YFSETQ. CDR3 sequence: CASSESGTAQYGYTF. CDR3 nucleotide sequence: TGCGCCAGCAGCGAGAGTGGGACAGCACAATATGGCTACACCTTC. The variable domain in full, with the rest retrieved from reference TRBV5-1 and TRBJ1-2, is KAGVTQTPRYLIKTRGQQVTLSCSPISGHRSVSWYQQTPGQGLQFLFEYFSETQRNKGNFPGRFSGRQFSNSRSEMNVSTLELGDSALYLCASSESGTAQYGYTFGSGTRLTVV.

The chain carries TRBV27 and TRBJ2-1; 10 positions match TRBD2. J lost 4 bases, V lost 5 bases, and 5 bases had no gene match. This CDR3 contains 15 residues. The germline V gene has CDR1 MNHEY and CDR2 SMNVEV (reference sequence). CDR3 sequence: CASSREAGGYNEQFF. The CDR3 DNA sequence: TGTGCCAGCAGTCGAGAAGCGGGAGGGTACAATGAGCAGTTCTTC.

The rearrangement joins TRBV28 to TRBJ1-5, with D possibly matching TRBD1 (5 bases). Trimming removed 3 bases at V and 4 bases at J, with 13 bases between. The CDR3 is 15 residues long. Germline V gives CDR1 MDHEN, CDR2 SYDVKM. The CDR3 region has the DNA TGTGCCAGCAGTTTTTTTCCAGGGCCGAATCAGCCCCAGCATTTT. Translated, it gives CASSFFPGPNQPQHF.